This T cell receptor (beta chain) was recorded in a study of T cells after yellow fever vaccination. Findings and caveats of the study: From the bulk population, abundant clonotypes could contaminate and appear within FACS-sorted repertoires.

This clonotype was recorded many times. What it binds is unknown. Universal primer sites and UMIs were introduced during 5'RACE template-switching synthesis of TCR cDNA. TCRdb re-called the 5' RACE reads through MiXCR, storing one row per CDR3 protein. Of about 340,000 distinct CDR3 sequences in the sample, under 5% are singletons; the top ten hold 24%. CDR3 length equals 14 residues. The V end lost 1 base, the J end lost 1 base, and 8 bases lay between the germline ends. CDR1 SGHRS and CDR2 YFSETQ come from the germline V gene. This specimen consisted of PBMCs, obtained 5 days after the yellow fever booster vaccination. The rearrangement joins TRBV5-1 to TRBJ1-1; D remains ambiguous. This clonotype was obtained from a man aged 18 to 30 who received the YFV17D yellow fever vaccine. CDR3 residues: CASSLNGANTEAFF. In DNA, the CDR3 is TGCGCCAGCAGCTTGAACGGTGCGAACACTGAAGCTTTCTTT.